This T cell receptor beta chain was obtained from a study of blood T cell repertoires in COVID-19. Overall study: Samples of COVID-19 (acute and convalescent) were obtained from the United States, Italy and Spain. From T cells, B-cell-depleted T cells, or PBMCs came the material, which was cDNA or gDNA.

Original data processing: Amplified reference gene primers provided the basis for estimating nucleated cell counts. This table comes from immunoSEQ multiplex PCR, and its TCRdb copy is limited to in-frame clones, with some not included. The V and J calls and the clone size are those of that table, but D and trimming were determined from the DNA. The repertoire holds about 100,000 clones, with roughly nine tenths as singletons. The CDR3 is 15 amino acids. Germline CDR1 SGDLS, CDR2 YYNGEE. V was pared by 0 bases and J by 7 bases, with 16 bases between. V gene TRBV9 combines with J gene TRBJ1-2; possible D gene TRBD1, 5 bases. The sequencing input was peripheral blood. This clonotype was sampled from a man aged 45 to 65 with active COVID-19. The CDR3, as DNA: TGTGCCAGCAGCGTAGGAGGAGGGACGGGGAGTGGCTACACCTTC. Translated, it gives CASSVGGGTGSGYTF.